This record covers a single T cell receptor beta chain. The specificity of this receptor is unknown. Reading from cysteine to phenylalanine, the CDR3 counts 14 amino acids. The CDR3 DNA has 42 bases and is translated from base 1. The germline V gene encodes CDR1 MGHRA and CDR2 YSYEKL. At the junction V is shortened by 2 bases and J by 5 bases, with 10 bases in between. The record originates from a study of cytomegalovirus exposure and HLA in healthy donors (dated by TCRdb to about 2017). With regard to the full study: An earlier analysis of some 550 of the donors reported roughly 300 Gb of sequence data and 120 million or so unique TCR beta sequences from some 180 million T cells. Among a few hundred genotyped donors of the cohort, an average of 235,054 unique TCR beta nucleotide sequences were sequenced per donor, roughly 18% of them non-productive. A handful of DR-DQ haplotypes were treated as single units for association and clustering because of strong linkage in the cohort. Donor age, sex, ethnicity and CMV serostatus were collected together with the repertoire data. To predict cytomegalovirus infection status, the study brought together high-throughput TCR immunosequencing, statistical association of individual TCRs with disease status, and machine learning. Around 300 gigabases of sequencing data and tens of millions of unique TCR sequences were included in an early release covering roughly 700 HLA-typed donors. In an earlier analysis of 587 of the donors, high-throughput TCR beta sequencing was used to judge whether each TCR beta V gene segment behaved as functional or pseudogenic. HLA typing included class I and class II loci at four-digit resolution. A later genetic analysis used genome-wide SNP genotypes for about 55% of the 666 donors, treating that subset as a discovery cohort. Every repertoire in the discovery cohort had been generated on one and the same sequencing platform. Using immunosequencing, the study profiled T cell repertoires from 666 subjects and related those repertoires to cytomegalovirus serostatus. Typing coverage differed by locus: A, B, C, DRB1 and DQB1 were typed in roughly 629-640 donors, DQA1 in 522, DPA1 in some 570, and DPB1 in just under 490. Besides the first cohort of hundreds of subjects, a separate validation cohort made up of 120 different subjects was used. Rather than drawing on any new phenotypic data, the later analysis identified candidate immune exposures from TCR beta sequences and the way those sequences occurred across donors. Of the approximately 400 genotyped donors, approximately 82% fell in the genetic ancestry cluster associated with self-reported Caucasian donors. The aim of the study was to test whether cataloging public T cell receptors could identify signatures of past pathogen exposure. To study patterns of TCR occurrence, a later analysis re-analyzed previously published TCR beta repertoires from under 750 donors and added high-resolution HLA genotyping. General findings and caveats noted by the study authors: Assigning TCR associations to individual alleles was difficult when HLA alleles, especially DR and DQ, strongly co-occurred. Specific HLA alleles were associated with more than 15,000 TCR beta sequences at a false discovery rate of 0.05 in a later analysis. According to the authors, the approach could potentially be generalized to other disease states and immunological phenotypes. A further reported finding was that TCR beta sequences accurately predicted the HLA-A and HLA-B alleles for most subjects in the first cohort. In both the original and validation cohorts, the classifier was reported to diagnose cytomegalovirus status with high specificity and sensitivity. Roughly uniform sequencing depth across donors was assumed in presence/absence analyses, although this assumption may not hold. In a later genetic analysis, fewer N-insertions in productive TCRs were reported among donors in an Asian-associated ancestry cluster than the roughly 700-donor mean. Most TCR sequences were seen in very few donors, while some public TCRs were found in many individuals. Because counts were too low, roughly 18 rarely observed V segments, including chromosome 9 orphons, were left out of the earlier analysis of several hundred of the donors. In vitro tests confirmed that a few of the cytomegalovirus-associated TCR beta chains recognize cytomegalovirus antigens. V-gene and J-gene trimming of TCR beta chains was associated with a missense DCLRE1C variant in a later genetic analysis, and the association was replicated in an independent cohort. Compared with equally common non-associated chains, HLA-associated TCR beta chains in a later analysis were more clonally expanded and had lower generation probabilities. Several of the top co-occurrence clusters appeared to be linked to parvovirus B19, influenza, CMV and Epstein-Barr virus, according to a later analysis. Only TCR beta chains were sequenced in this cohort, and the absence of alpha or paired-chain data limited detectable features. Correlated functional status among segregating V segments might reflect linkage disequilibrium, but an unknown experimental factor could not be ruled out. Some IMGT-functional V segments, including TRBV6-2 and TRBV6-3, could not be distinguished by the 87-base-pair reads and were therefore excluded. Because HLA typing was missing for some donors at each locus, association tests included only the typed subset. A total of 150 or so TCR beta chains were listed by the study as associated with cytomegalovirus. A cluster of highly shared sequence variants was judged likely to be a technical artifact of the sequencing pipeline. An earlier analysis of approximately 590 of the donors showed that most TCR beta V segments appeared in productive rearrangements either about 87% or about 30% of the time, which broadly matched IMGT annotations. The only immune exposure information available for the cohort was CMV serostatus. According to a later analysis, most CMV-associated TCR beta chains appeared to be HLA-restricted, and the HLA associations seemed to be driven largely by CMV exposure. In a later analysis, the rate of TCR association differed among HLA loci, with DRB1 alleles having the most associated TCRs and HLA-C alleles having the fewest.

The cohort comprised some 730 healthy bone marrow donors. At the time of sampling, every cohort member was nominally healthy, though immune exposures that went unrecorded were likely present. The donor was CMV seropositive and belonged to the group of about 290 seropositive cohort members. Each donor provided a peripheral blood sample, and peripheral blood mononuclear cells were used for TCR beta sequencing. Genomic DNA was extracted from the blood cell samples with the Qiagen DNeasy Blood Extraction Kit. The library was obtained by the immunoSEQ multiplex PCR assay. For the multiplex PCR, a mixture combining 60 forward primers for TCR Vbeta segments and 13 reverse primers for TCR Jbeta segments was used. The CDR3 region of rearranged TCR beta genes was amplified from genomic DNA with a multiplex PCR assay. On the Illumina HiSeq System, the amplified TCR beta libraries were sequenced as 87-base-pair reads. On the study's bioinformatics: In a later analysis, roughly 80 million unique TCR beta chains were counted across the 500 to 700 repertoires, and roughly 11 million of these chains were shared by at least two donors. A nearest-neighbor algorithm error-corrected the raw reads and collapsed the reads into unique sequences, merging closely related sequences to remove PCR and sequencing errors. V, D and J gene segments were assigned by aligning CDR3 sequences to IMGT reference sequences. For a sequence to be retained, a match of at least six nucleotides to both a V gene segment and a J gene segment was required. A rearrangement was called productive if the CDR3 had no stop codons and remained in frame with V and J, and every other rearrangement was called non-productive. Following IMGT convention, CDR3 was defined as the stretch from the second conserved V-encoded cysteine up to the conserved J-encoded phenylalanine. The earlier analysis of some 550 of the donors excluded any sequence lacking an unambiguous match to a single V gene segment. An earlier analysis of some 500 of the donors classified V segments as functional when productive rearrangements were above 56.7% and as segregating when the standard deviation between donors was above 5%. A statistical classification framework was built to diagnose cytomegalovirus status from the catalog of TCR beta chain sequences. In a later analysis, TCR nucleotide sequences were compared against IMGT/GENE-DB human TR gene sequences so that V and J genes could be assigned. The TCRdist pipeline was used in a later analysis to assign CDR3 sequences and most-parsimonious VDJ recombination scenarios. In a later analysis, every TCR beta chain was defined by the combination of its CDR3 amino acid sequence and its V-gene family, and reads without a unique V-gene family were dropped. To address suspected cross-contamination and a sequencing artifact, a later analysis removed 450 to 700 highly shared, low-generation-probability nucleotide sequences. A later analysis calculated a clonal expansion index for each public chain from normalized within-repertoire ranks of inferred template counts. Generation probabilities in a later analysis came from a VDJ recombination model fitted to out-of-frame rearrangements, and those results were checked against IGoR. Hypergeometric tests were used in a later analysis to score TCR-TCR, TCR-HLA and TCR-CMV co-occurrence, with a repertoire-size bias correction applied to the TCR pairs. In a later analysis, false discovery rates were estimated by permuting HLA or CMV assignments 20 times. A later analysis grouped co-occurring TCRs with DBSCAN, adding TCRdist sequence similarity when clustering within HLA-allele-positive subsets. For co-occurrence clustering, repertoires with fewer than 30,000 or more than 120,000 public chains were excluded, along with roughly 5 repertoires with anomalous nucleotide sharing. TCRdb retrieved this table from immuneACCESS and kept in-frame rearrangements only. Not all clones are present; in checked studies, unresolved V genes account for under half, and no reason is known for the remainder. V and J calls and clone size come straight from that table; D and trimming were deduced from the DNA. The sample's table covers around 75,000 clones. The ten largest make up around 13% of the sample.

The chain is assembled from TRBV4-1 and TRBJ1-3; no D gene call is confident. This TCR was sampled from a man between 45 and 60 years old in good health and CMV-seropositive. Sequencing used PBMCs. The bases read TGCGCCAGCAGCCAACCTACCGTAAGAAACACCATATATTTT. Translated, this is CASSQPTVRNTIYF.